Presented here are 13 T cell receptor beta chains from one specimen sequenced in a study of blood T cell repertoires in COVID-19. Here immunoSEQ multiplex PCR was the method, and the copy in TCRdb shows in-frame clones only, minus some. This table holds 80,000 or so clones, about four fifths found once. Specimen: peripheral blood. These receptors came from a man between 60 and 75 years old with acute or convalescent COVID-19.

This chain joins TRBV29-1 and TRBJ1-2; 10 nucleotides line up with TRBD1. CDR1 and CDR2 (germline): SQVTM, ANQGSEA. Trimming cost V 4 bases and J 7 bases; bases outside gene matches: 6. This CDR3 spans 13 amino acids. The CDR3 protein is CSVGLDRGGGYTF. Written as DNA, the CDR3 is TGCAGCGTTGGTTTGGACAGGGGGGGTGGCTACACCTTC.

A note on this clone: The junction does not match germline at one end; this may be a read error. The genes are TRBV7-7 and TRBJ2-7; no clear D. Germline V lookup: CDR1 SSHAT, CDR2 FNYEAQ (reference sequence). The CDR3 contains 13 residues. The CDR3 region is CASSTRVGHEQYF. The CDR3 coding sequence is TGTGCTAGCAGCACACGGGTTGGTCACGAGCAGTACTTC. The full variable domain, with the rest looked up from reference TRBV7-7 and TRBJ2-7, is GAGVSQSPRYKVTKRGQDVTLRCDPISSHATLYWYQQALGQGPEFLTYFNYEAQPDKSGLPSDRFSAERPEGSISTLTIQRTEQRDSAMYRCASSTRVGHEQYFGPGTRLTVT.

This clone was recorded once. The identical CDR3 is also encoded by other nucleotide sequences in the sample. The chain recombines TRBV11-2 with TRBJ2-1; 8 positions match TRBD2. This CDR3 contains 16 residues. The trim removed 0 bases at V and 2 bases at J, leaving 3 bases unmatched. From germline, CDR1 is SGHAT and CDR2 FQNNGV. The DNA for the CDR3 is TGTGCCAGCAGCTTAGATTTAGCGGGGACCTACAATGAGCAGTTCTTC. This sequence encodes CASSLDLAGTYNEQFF.

This clone is labeled as medium-sized (0.01 to 0.1%). This sequence joins TRBV29-1 and TRBJ1-1; D possibly corresponds to TRBD1 (5 bases). The CDR3 totals 15 residues. V was trimmed by 3 bases and J by 4 bases, leaving 18 bases between them. Looked up from germline, CDR1 is SQVTM and CDR2 is ANQGSEA. In nucleotides, the CDR3 is TGCAGCGTTGATGGGTGGGGGGGGAAGACCACTGAAGCTTTCTTT. It codes for CSVDGWGGKTTEAFF. The variable domain in full, completed from reference TRBV29-1 and TRBJ1-1, reads SAVISQKPSRDICQRGTSLTIQCQVDSQVTMMFWYRQQPGQSLTLIATANQGSEATYESGFVIDKFPISRPNLTFSTLTVSNMSPEDSSIYLCSVDGWGGKTTEAFFGQGTRLTVV.

The J gene is TRBJ1-1, the V gene TRBV6-5; no firm D call. The germline V gene has CDR1 MNHEY and CDR2 SVGAGI. The CDR3 covers 14 residues. V lost 7 bases and J 0 bases, leaving 12 bases between the germline ends. CDR3 sequence: CASINRGLNTEAFF. Written as DNA, the CDR3 is TGTGCCAGCATTAACCGGGGATTGAACACTGAAGCTTTCTTT.

This chain links TRBV7-6 with TRBJ2-2; possibly TRBD2 for D (6 bases). CDR1 is SGHVS and CDR2 is FNYEAQ in the germline V gene. V shed 5 bases and J shed 8 bases, with 9 bases lying between them. The CDR3 runs 12 residues. CDR3 nucleotide sequence: TGTGCCAGCAGCCCGCGGGGTGGGGAGCTGTTTTTT. Protein sequence: CASSPRGGELFF.

The V call is TRBV21-1, the J call TRBJ1-2. TRBV21-1 is listed as a pseudogene. CDR3 length equals 14 residues. CDR3 in amino acids: CASSSRPGGYGYTF. In DNA form, the CDR3 reads TGTGCCAGCAGCTCCCGGCCCGGAGGTTATGGCTACACCTTC.

The rearrangement links TRBV19 to TRBJ2-1, with TRBD1 identical over 9 bases. The CDR3 contains 16 residues. The V gene's germline CDR1 is LNHDA and CDR2 SQIVND (reference sequence). The ends lost 1 base at V and 7 bases at J; junction bases unmatched: 8. Here the CDR3 reads CASSIGSGTGWNEQFF. In DNA, the CDR3 is TGTGCCAGTAGTATAGGGTCCGGGACAGGGTGGAATGAGCAGTTCTTC.

V and J are TRBV24-1 and TRBJ2-5, with a possible D match to TRBD2 (5 bases). Germline V CDR1 and CDR2: KGHDR, SFDVKD. This CDR3 is 14 amino acids long. Trimming cost V 4 bases and J 1 base, with 9 bases left between them. The CDR3 region has the DNA TGTGCCACCAGTGACCGGACTGCCCAAGAGACCCAGTACTTC. As protein: CATSDRTAQETQYF.

The chain has TRBV28 and TRBJ2-1, with TRBD2 as a possible D gene (5 bases). Germline values: CDR1 MDHEN, CDR2 SYDVKM. The CDR3 runs 14 residues. V lost 2 bases and J lost 7, with 12 bases in between. The CDR3 DNA sequence: TGTGCCAGCAGTTTAACGGACTCACCTAATGAGCAGTTCTTC. Translation gives CASSLTDSPNEQFF.

The chain joins TRBV6-2 or TRBV6-3 to TRBJ2-1; D unresolved. Germline CDR1 reads MNHEY; CDR2 reads SVGEGT. The CDR3 extends over 16 amino acids. V was clipped by 6 bases and J by 0 bases, with 15 bases between them. CDR3 loop: CASSNGRLSSYNEQFF. DNA of the CDR3: TGTGCCAGCAGCAATGGGCGCCTCAGCTCCTACAATGAGCAGTTCTTC.

This sequence joins TRBV7-8 and TRBJ1-2, with TRBD1 identical over 8 bases. With 2 bases clipped from V and 5 bases from J, the junction kept 4 bases outside the gene matches. CDR1 is SGHVS and CDR2 is FQNEAQ in the germline V gene. This CDR3 is 14 amino acids long. The DNA of the CDR3 is TGTGCCAGCAGCTTACCGGGACAGGATTATGGCTACACCTTC. Translating gives CASSLPGQDYGYTF.

The gene calls are TRBV3-1 (or the pseudogene TRBV3-2) and TRBJ1-2, with D possibly being TRBD1 (5 bases). Germline V CDR1 and CDR2: LGHDT, YNNKEL (reference sequence). V lost 4 bases, J lost 6 bases, and 12 bases lay in between. The CDR3 has 13 amino acids. As DNA, the CDR3 is TGTGCCAGCAGCCCTCCGGCAGGGAATGGCTACACCTTC. Its protein product is CASSPPAGNGYTF.